This TCR beta chain was sequenced in a study of shared clonotypes between healthy human individuals. Study information: A donor's plate count was three for CD4 naive and three for CD4 memory; CD8 naive had two and CD8 memory one. The study, taken as a whole, reports: Memory subsets had estimated richness that was generally smaller than that of naive subsets.

It was CD45RO-negative cells, positively selected for CCR7, that made up naive CD8 cells, with terminally differentiated effector memory CD45RA+ cells excluded. 200 ng DNA, around 30,000 T cell genomes, went into each sorted-subset replicate PCR. This table comes from immunoSEQ multiplex PCR, and its TCRdb copy is limited to in-frame clones, with some not included. This sample yields around 2,000,000 clones, of which approximately 94% are seen a single time; 1.5% to 2% belongs to the top ten. The J segment lost 0 bases and the V segment lost 3 bases, leaving 7 bases of the junction unmatched. The CDR3 runs 17 residues. Germline CDR1 is SGHTA and CDR2 is FQGNSA. Of note for this clone: Antigen unknown.

Material for sequencing was naive CD8+ T cells from PBMCs. The chain uses TRBV7-2 and TRBJ1-3, with TRBD1 matching over 8 bases. The sequence derives from a man between 18 and 29 years old in good health. Some clones in this sample may be carry-over from other donors' samples. CDR3 sequence (DNA): TGTGCCAGCAGCTTTGCCTGGGACAGGAGCTCTGGAAACACCATATATTTT. Translating gives CASSFAWDRSSGNTIYF.